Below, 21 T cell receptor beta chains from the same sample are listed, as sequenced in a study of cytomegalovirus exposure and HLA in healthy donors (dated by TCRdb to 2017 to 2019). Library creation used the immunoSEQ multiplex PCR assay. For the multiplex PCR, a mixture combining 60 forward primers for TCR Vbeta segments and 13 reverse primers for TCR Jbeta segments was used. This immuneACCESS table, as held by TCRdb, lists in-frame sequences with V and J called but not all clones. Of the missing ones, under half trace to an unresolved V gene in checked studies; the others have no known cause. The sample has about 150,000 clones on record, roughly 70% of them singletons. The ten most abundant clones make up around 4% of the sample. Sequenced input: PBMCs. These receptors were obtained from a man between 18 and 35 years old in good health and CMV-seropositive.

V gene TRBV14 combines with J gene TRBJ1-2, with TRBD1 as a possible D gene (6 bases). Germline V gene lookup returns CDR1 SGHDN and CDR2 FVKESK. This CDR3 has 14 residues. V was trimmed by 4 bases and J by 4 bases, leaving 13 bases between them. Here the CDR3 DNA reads TGTGCCAGCAGCCCGTTTGGACAGAGCTATGGCTACACCTTC. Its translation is CASSPFGQSYGYTF.

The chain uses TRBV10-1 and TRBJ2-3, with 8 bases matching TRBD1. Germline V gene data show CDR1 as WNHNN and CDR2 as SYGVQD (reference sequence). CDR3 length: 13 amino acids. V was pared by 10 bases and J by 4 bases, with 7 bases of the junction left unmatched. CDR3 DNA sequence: TGCGCCACCTCGGACAGGGCTGCAGATACGCAGTATTTT. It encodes CATSDRAADTQYF.

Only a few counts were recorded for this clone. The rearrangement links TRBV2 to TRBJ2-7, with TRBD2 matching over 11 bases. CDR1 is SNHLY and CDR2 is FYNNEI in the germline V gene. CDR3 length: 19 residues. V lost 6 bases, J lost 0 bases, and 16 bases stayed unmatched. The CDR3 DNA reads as TGTGCCAGCAGAGAAAGCCTCCGTATTAGCGGGAGGGGCTCCTACGAGCAGTACTTC. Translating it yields CASRESLRISGRGSYEQYF.

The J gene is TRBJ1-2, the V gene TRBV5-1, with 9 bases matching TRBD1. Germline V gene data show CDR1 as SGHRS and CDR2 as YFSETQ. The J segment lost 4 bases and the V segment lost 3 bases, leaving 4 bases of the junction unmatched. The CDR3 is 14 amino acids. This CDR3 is CASSSTGGAYGYTF. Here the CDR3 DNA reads TGCGCCAGCAGCTCGACAGGGGGAGCCTATGGCTACACCTTC.

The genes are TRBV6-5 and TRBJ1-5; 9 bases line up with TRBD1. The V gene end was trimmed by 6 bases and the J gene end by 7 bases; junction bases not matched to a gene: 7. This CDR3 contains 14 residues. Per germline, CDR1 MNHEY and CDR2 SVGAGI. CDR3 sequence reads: CASRGQGRGQPQHF. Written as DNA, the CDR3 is TGTGCCAGCAGGGGACAGGGTAGGGGCCAGCCCCAGCATTTT.

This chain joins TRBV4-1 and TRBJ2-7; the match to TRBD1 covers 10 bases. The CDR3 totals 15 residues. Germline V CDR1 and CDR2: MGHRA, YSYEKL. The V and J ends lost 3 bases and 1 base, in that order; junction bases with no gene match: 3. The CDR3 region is CASSQDRGDSYEQYF. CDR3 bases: TGCGCCAGCAGCCAGGACAGGGGGGATTCCTACGAGCAGTACTTC.

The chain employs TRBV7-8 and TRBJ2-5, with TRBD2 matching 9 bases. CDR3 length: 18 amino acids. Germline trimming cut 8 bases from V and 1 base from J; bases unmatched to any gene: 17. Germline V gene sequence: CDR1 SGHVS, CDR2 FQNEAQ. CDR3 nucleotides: TGTGCCAGCTCGACCCTCTGGGCTAGCGGGACCCTCCAAGAGACCCAGTACTTC. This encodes CASSTLWASGTLQETQYF. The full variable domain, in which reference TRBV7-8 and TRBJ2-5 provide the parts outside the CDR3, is GAGVSQSPRYKVAKRGQDVALRCDPISGHVSLFWYQQALGQGPEFLTYFQNEAQLDKSGLPSDRFFAERPEGSVSTLKIQRTQQEDSAVYLCASSTLWASGTLQETQYFGPGTRLLVL.

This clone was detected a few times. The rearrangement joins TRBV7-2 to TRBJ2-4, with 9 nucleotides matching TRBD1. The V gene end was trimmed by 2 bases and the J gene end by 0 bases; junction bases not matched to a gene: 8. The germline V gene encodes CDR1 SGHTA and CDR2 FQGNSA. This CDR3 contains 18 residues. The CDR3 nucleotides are TGTGCCAGCAGCTTAACAGGGGGCGCCCAACTAGCCAAAAACATTCAGTACTTC. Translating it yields CASSLTGGAQLAKNIQYF.

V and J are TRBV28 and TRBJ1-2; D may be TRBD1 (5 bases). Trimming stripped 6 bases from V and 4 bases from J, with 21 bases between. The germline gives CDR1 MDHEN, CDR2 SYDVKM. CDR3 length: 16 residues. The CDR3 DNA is TGTGCCAGCAGCCTAGGAGACAGTCACATGATCTATGGCTACACCTTC. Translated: CASSLGDSHMIYGYTF.

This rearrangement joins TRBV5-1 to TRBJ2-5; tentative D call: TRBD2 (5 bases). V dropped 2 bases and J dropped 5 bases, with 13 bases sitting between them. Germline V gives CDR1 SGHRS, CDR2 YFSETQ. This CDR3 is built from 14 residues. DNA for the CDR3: TGCGCCAGCAGCTTCGAACCTCGAGGGGAGACCCAGTACTTC. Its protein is CASSFEPRGETQYF.

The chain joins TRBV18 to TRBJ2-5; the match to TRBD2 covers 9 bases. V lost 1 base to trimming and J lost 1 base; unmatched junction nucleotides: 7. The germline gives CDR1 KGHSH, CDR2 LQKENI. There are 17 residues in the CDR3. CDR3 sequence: CASSPRDLAGFQETQYF. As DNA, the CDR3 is TGTGCCAGCTCACCACGGGATCTAGCGGGGTTCCAAGAGACCCAGTACTTC.

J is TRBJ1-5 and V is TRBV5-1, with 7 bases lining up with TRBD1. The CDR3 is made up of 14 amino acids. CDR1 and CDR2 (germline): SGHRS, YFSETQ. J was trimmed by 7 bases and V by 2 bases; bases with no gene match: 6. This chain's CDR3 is CASSFEGAGQPQHF. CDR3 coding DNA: TGCGCCAGCAGCTTTGAGGGGGCGGGACAGCCCCAGCATTTT.

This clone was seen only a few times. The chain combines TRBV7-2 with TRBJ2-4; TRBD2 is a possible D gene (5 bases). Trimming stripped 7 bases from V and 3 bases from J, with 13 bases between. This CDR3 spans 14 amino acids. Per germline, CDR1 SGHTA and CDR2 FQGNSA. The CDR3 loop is CASTAHGSKNIQYF. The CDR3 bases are TGTGCCAGCACCGCGCATGGGAGCAAAAACATTCAGTACTTC.

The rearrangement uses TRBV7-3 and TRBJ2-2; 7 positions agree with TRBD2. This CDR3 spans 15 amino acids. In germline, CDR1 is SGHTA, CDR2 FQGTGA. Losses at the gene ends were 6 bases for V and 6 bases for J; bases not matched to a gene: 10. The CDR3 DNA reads TGTGCCAGCAGTTTTAACCCGGGGGGATCCGGGGAGCTGTTTTTT. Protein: CASSFNPGGSGELFF.

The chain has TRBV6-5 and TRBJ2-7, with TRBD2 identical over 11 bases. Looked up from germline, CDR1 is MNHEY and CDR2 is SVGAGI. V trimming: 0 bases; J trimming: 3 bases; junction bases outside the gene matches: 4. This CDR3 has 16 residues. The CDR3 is CASSYSGTSGDYEQYF. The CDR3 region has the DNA TGTGCCAGCAGTTACTCCGGGACTAGCGGAGACTACGAGCAGTACTTC.

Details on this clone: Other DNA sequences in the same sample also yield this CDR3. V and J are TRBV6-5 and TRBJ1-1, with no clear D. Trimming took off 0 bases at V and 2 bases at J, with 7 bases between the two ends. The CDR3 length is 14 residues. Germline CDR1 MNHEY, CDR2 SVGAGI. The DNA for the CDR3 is TGTGCCAGCAGTTACTCACGACTAAACACTGAAGCTTTCTTT. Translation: CASSYSRLNTEAFF.

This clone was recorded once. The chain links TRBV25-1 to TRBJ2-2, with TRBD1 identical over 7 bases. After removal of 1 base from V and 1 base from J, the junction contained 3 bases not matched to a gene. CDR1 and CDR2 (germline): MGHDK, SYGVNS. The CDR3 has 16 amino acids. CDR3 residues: CASSEWDSQNTGELFF. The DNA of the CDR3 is TGTGCCAGCAGTGAATGGGACAGCCAGAACACCGGGGAGCTGTTTTTT.

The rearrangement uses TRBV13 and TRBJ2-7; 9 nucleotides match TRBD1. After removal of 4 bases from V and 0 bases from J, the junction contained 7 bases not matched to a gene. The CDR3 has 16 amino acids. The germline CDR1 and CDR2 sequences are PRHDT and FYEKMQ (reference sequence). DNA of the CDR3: TGTGCCAGCAGCTCCTGGGGACAGGGACTCTCCTACGAGCAGTACTTC. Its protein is CASSSWGQGLSYEQYF.

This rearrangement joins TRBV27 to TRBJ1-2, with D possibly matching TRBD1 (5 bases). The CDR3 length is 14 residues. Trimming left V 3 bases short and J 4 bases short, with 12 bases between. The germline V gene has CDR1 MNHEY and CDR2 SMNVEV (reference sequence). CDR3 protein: CASSFRQGAYGYTF. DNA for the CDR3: TGTGCCAGCAGTTTCAGGCAGGGTGCCTATGGCTACACCTTC.

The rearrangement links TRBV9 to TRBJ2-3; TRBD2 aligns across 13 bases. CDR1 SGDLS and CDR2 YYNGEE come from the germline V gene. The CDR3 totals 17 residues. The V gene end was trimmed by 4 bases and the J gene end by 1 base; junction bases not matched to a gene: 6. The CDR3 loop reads CASSTAGLAGGTDTQYF. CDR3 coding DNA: TGTGCCAGCAGCACCGCCGGACTAGCGGGGGGCACAGATACGCAGTATTTT.

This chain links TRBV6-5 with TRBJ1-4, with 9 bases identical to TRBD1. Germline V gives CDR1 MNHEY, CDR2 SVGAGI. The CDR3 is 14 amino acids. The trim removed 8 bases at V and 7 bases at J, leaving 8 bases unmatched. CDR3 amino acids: CASGGQGGSEKLFF. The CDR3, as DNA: TGTGCCAGCGGGGGACAGGGCGGGAGTGAAAAACTGTTTTTT.